The 17 T cell receptor beta chains below come from one sample, sequenced in a study of OX40 agonist ivuxolimab in advanced cancers. The method was the immunoSEQ multiplex PCR assay. Held by TCRdb, this immuneACCESS table contains in-frame sequences only and omits some clones. Under half of the omission traces to an unresolved V gene where checked; the cause of the rest is unknown. The sample yields about 98,000 clones; just under 95% were counted once. Jointly, the top ten make up around 0.25% of the sample. The specimen was CD4+ or CD8+ T cells sorted from blood, collected in a trial of the OX40 agonist ivuxolimab. The receptors shown here come from an adult with an advanced solid tumor such as melanoma, head and neck, liver or kidney cancer.

This chain joins TRBV20-1 and TRBJ2-1; 7 nucleotides line up with TRBD2. Looked up from germline, CDR1 is DFQATT and CDR2 is SNEGSKA (reference sequence). CDR3 length: 11 residues. J lost 12 bases, V lost 1 base, and 3 bases had no gene match. CDR3 loop: CSARGGGGQFF. CDR3 sequence (DNA): TGCAGTGCTAGAGGCGGCGGGGGGCAGTTCTTC.

The rearrangement uses TRBV6-5 and TRBJ1-2; D uncertain. Trimming removed 10 bases at V and 8 bases at J, with 17 bases between. CDR3 length equals 12 residues. CDR1 MNHEY and CDR2 SVGAGI come from the germline V gene. The DNA of the CDR3 is TGTGCCACCGTCGGTGTCGCGGGGGGCTACACCTTC. This translates into CATVGVAGGYTF.

This clone was seen a single time. V is TRBV5-1 and J is TRBJ2-3, with D perhaps matching TRBD2 (6 bases). The germline gives CDR1 SGHRS, CDR2 YFSETQ. V was trimmed by 0 bases and J by 5 bases, leaving 13 bases between them. The CDR3 runs 15 residues. DNA for the CDR3: TGCGCCAGCAGCTTGGGAGAGGAGGGCGGAGATACGCAGTATTTT. Encoded protein: CASSLGEEGGDTQYF.

This clone was seen just once. J is TRBJ1-5 and V is TRBV2, with D hard to call. The CDR3 extends over 14 amino acids. Germline lookup yields CDR1 SNHLY and CDR2 FYNNEI. V lost 3 bases, J lost 7 bases, and 13 bases lay in between. The CDR3 DNA reads as TGTGCCAGCAGTGATCTTGGCTCTTACCAGCCCCAGCATTTT. Residues: CASSDLGSYQPQHF.

The rearrangement links TRBV27 to TRBJ1-5; 7 bases agree with TRBD1. The CDR3 is 15 amino acids. Germline V gene sequence: CDR1 MNHEY, CDR2 SMNVEV (reference sequence). Germline trimming cut 6 bases from V and 2 bases from J; bases unmatched to any gene: 7. The CDR3 is CASSPGGDGNQPQHF. CDR3 nucleotides: TGTGCCAGCAGCCCAGGGGGGGACGGCAATCAGCCCCAGCATTTT.

The chain joins TRBV11-2 to TRBJ1-5; D uncertain. Trimming pared 5 bases from V and 7 bases from J, leaving 18 bases between. Germline CDR1 and CDR2: SGHAT and FQNNGV. The CDR3 loop spans 15 amino acids. The DNA for the CDR3 is TGTGCCAGCAGCCGTACTTCCTACCCTTCCCAGCCCCAGCATTTT. Translating gives CASSRTSYPSQPQHF.

The rearrangement joins TRBV15 to TRBJ2-1, with D possibly TRBD1 on 5 matching bases. The CDR3 covers 16 residues. Trimming cost V 3 bases and J 1 base, with 13 bases left between them. CDR1 is LNHNV and CDR2 is YYDKDF in the germline V gene (reference sequence). The CDR3 DNA follows: TGTGCCACCAGCAGTGAACAGGCCTTTTCCTACAATGAGCAGTTCTTC. This sequence encodes CATSSEQAFSYNEQFF.

The chain recombines TRBV5-1 with TRBJ1-5, with 10 bases matching TRBD1. The V and J ends lost 0 bases and 1 base, in that order; junction bases with no gene match: 1. This CDR3 spans 16 amino acids. In germline, CDR1 is SGHRS, CDR2 YFSETQ. CDR3 coding DNA: TGCGCCAGCAGCTTGGGGGGACAGGGGAGCAATCAGCCCCAGCATTTT. Amino acid sequence: CASSLGGQGSNQPQHF.

This chain links TRBV6-5 with TRBJ2-3; D tentatively reads TRBD1 or TRBD2 (5 bases each). Germline V gene data show CDR1 as MNHEY and CDR2 as SVGAGI. Trimming removed 0 bases from V and 0 bases from J, with 10 bases in between. The CDR3 contains 16 residues. The CDR3 loop is CASSYSGDASTDTQYF. CDR3 coding DNA: TGTGCCAGCAGTTACTCTGGGGACGCTAGCACAGATACGCAGTATTTT.

V gene TRBV28 combines with J gene TRBJ2-3; 10 nucleotides line up with TRBD2. The CDR3 is 15 amino acids. V trimming: 7 bases; J trimming: 1 base; junction bases outside the gene matches: 5. Germline V gene lookup returns CDR1 MDHEN and CDR2 SYDVKM. CDR3 in amino acids: CASIVSGRGTDTQYF. As DNA, the CDR3 is TGTGCCAGCATAGTGAGCGGGAGGGGCACAGATACGCAGTATTTT.

This rearrangement joins TRBV28 to TRBJ1-6, with a weak D call TRBD1 (6 bases). CDR3 size: 14 residues. The germline gives CDR1 MDHEN, CDR2 SYDVKM. V was cut by 10 bases and J by 14 bases, with 24 bases left in between. The CDR3 loop reads CATVTPGDLRALHF. Written as DNA, the CDR3 is TGTGCCACCGTTACCCCAGGGGACTTAAGGGCCCTCCACTTT.

The rearrangement uses TRBV28 and TRBJ2-1; 8 bases are shared with TRBD2. Germline V gene sequence: CDR1 MDHEN, CDR2 SYDVKM. The CDR3 is 15 amino acids. V lost 3 bases to trimming and J lost 7 bases; unmatched junction nucleotides: 8. CDR3 DNA sequence: TGTGCCAGCAGTTTCGGCGGGGGGAGGTTGAATGAGCAGTTCTTC. This gives the protein CASSFGGGRLNEQFF.

Comments on this clone: At one end, the junction sequence differs from germline, possibly due to a read error. This rearrangement joins TRBV30 to TRBJ1-1; D remains unclear. The length of the CDR3 is 12 residues. Germline lookup yields CDR1 GTSNPN and CDR2 SVGIG (reference sequence). The CDR3 loop reads CAWSATWTETRF. CDR3 sequence (DNA): TGTGCCTGGAGTGCGACTTGGACGGAAACCCGATTT.

This clone has a handful of counts. V and J are TRBV2 and TRBJ1-1; no clear D. The CDR3 sequence is 13 residues long. Trimming took off 4 bases at V and 4 bases at J, with 10 bases between the two ends. From germline, CDR1 is SNHLY and CDR2 FYNNEI. CDR3 loop: CASSGWVTTEAFF. The CDR3 DNA reads as TGTGCCAGCAGTGGGTGGGTAACCACTGAAGCTTTCTTT.

As regards this clone: Other DNA sequences in the sample encode the same CDR3. The chain uses TRBV30 and TRBJ1-5; 8 bases are a match to TRBD1. The CDR3 totals 12 residues. Germline assignment: CDR1 GTSNPN and CDR2 SVGIG (reference sequence). V lost 5 bases to trimming and J lost 4 bases; unmatched junction nucleotides: 1. The CDR3 region has the DNA TGTGCCTGGGGACAGGGAAATCAGCCCCAGCATTTT. As protein: CAWGQGNQPQHF.

V is TRBV29-1 and J is TRBJ2-2, with D unresolved. The CDR3 contains 11 residues. Between the trimmed V and J ends, which lost 4 bases and 3 bases, there was a span of 3 bases. Looked up from germline, CDR1 is SQVTM and CDR2 is ANQGSEA. CDR3 sequence (DNA): TGCAGCGTTGGGTACACCGGGGAGCTGTTTTTT. It yields the protein CSVGYTGELFF.

The V gene is TRBV7-3, the J gene TRBJ1-1, with no clear D. The CDR3 spans 13 residues. The germline gives CDR1 SGHTA, CDR2 FQGTGA. Between the trimmed V and J ends, which lost 3 bases and 1 base, there was a span of 6 bases. The CDR3 sequence is CASSFSPNTEAFF. In DNA, the CDR3 is TGTGCCAGCAGCTTCTCACCGAACACTGAAGCTTTCTTT. The full variable domain, in which reference TRBV7-3 and TRBJ1-1 provide the parts outside the CDR3, is GAGVSQTPSNKVTEKGKYVELRCDPISGHTALYWYRQSLGQGPEFLIYFQGTGAADDSGLPNDRFFAVRPEGSVSTLKIQRTERGDSAVYLCASSFSPNTEAFFGQGTRLTVV.